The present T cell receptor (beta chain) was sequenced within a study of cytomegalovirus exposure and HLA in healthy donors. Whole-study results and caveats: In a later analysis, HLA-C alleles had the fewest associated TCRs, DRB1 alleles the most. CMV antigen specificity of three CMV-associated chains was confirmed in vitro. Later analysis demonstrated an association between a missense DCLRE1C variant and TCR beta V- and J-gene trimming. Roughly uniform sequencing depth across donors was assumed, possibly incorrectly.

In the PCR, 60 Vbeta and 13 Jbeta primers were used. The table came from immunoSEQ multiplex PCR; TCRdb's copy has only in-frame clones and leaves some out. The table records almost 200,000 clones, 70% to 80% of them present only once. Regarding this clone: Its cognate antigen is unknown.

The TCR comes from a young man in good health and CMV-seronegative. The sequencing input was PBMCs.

The CDR3 nucleotides read TGTGCCAGCACGAGAGGGCCGAACACTGAAGCTTTCTTT. It specifies CASTRGPNTEAFF. The chain joins TRBV28 to TRBJ1-1; D is unclear. The ends were cut back, 7 bases at V and 1 base at J, with 10 bases in the middle. The germline CDR1 and CDR2 sequences are MDHEN and SYDVKM. The CDR3 runs 13 residues. The full variable domain, rest sourced from reference TRBV28 and TRBJ1-1, is DVKVTQSSRYLVKRTGEKVFLECVQDMDHENMFWYRQDPGLGLRLIYFSYDVKMKEKGDIPEGYSVSREKKERFSLILESASTNQTSMYLCASTRGPNTEAFFGQGTRLTVV.